This T cell receptor beta chain originates from a study of blood T cell repertoires in COVID-19. Original processing notes: The assay estimated nucleated cells by amplifying reference gene primers. The protocol was immunoSEQ multiplex PCR, while the TCRdb copy is restricted to in-frame clones and leaves out a portion. Clone size and V and J calls were adopted from that table, with D and trimming inferred from the DNA. This table holds 30,000 to 40,000 clones, over 80% found once. Looked up from germline, CDR1 is SGHTA and CDR2 is FQGNSA. The CDR3 sequence is 14 residues long. V lost 3 bases and J 15 bases, leaving 21 bases between the germline ends.

This TCR was recovered from a man older than 75 with active COVID-19. Sequencing was performed on peripheral blood. The rearrangement uses TRBV7-2 and TRBJ2-1, with D possibly matching TRBD2 (6 bases). This CDR3 reads CASSFGGPADPRFF. The DNA of the CDR3 is TGTGCCAGCAGCTTTGGAGGGCCGGCGGACCCCCGGTTCTTC.